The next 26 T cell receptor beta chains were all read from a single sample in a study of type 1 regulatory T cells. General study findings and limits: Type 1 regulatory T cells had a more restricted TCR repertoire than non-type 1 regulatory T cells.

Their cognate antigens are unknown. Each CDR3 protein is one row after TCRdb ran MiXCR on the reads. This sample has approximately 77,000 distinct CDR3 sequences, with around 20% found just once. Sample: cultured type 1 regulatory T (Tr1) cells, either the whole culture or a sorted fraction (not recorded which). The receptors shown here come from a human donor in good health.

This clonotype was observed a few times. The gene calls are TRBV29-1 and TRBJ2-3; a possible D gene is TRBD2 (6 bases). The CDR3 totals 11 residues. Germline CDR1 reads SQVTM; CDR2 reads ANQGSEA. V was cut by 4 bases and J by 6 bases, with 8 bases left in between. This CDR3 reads CSVARGDTQYF. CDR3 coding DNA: TGCAGCGTTGCCCGGGGGGATACGCAGTATTTT.

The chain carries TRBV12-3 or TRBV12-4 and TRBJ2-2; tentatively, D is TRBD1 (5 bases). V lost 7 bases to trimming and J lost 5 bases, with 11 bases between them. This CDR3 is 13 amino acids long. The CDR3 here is CASTQGVTGELFF. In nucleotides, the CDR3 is TGTGCCAGCACCCAAGGGGTGACCGGGGAGCTGTTTTTT.

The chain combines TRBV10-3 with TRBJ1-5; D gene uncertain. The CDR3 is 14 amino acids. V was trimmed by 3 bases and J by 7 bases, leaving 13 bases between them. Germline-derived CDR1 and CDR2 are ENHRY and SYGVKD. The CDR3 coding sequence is TGTGCCATCAGTGACAAAAGTTCGGAACAGCCCCAGCATTTT. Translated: CAISDKSSEQPQHF.

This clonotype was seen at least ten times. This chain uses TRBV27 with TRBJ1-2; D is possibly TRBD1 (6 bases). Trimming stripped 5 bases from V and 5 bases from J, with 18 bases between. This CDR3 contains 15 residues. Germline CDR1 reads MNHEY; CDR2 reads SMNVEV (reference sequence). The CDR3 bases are TGTGCCAGCAGTGGAAAAAACAGGGAAGGGTATGGCTACACCTTC. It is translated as CASSGKNREGYGYTF.

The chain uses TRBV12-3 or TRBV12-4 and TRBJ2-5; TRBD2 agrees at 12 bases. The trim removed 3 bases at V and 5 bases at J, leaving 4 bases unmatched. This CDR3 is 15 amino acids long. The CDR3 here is CASSLTSGSGETQYF. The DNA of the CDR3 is TGTGCCAGCAGTTTGACTAGCGGGAGTGGGGAGACCCAGTACTTC.

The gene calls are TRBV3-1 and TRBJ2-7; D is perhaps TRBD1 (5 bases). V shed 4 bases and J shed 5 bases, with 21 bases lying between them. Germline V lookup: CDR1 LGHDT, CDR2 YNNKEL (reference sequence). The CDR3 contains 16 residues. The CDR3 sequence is CASSPVFVRVGDEQYF. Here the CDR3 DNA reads TGTGCCAGCAGCCCTGTATTCGTCAGGGTTGGCGACGAGCAGTACTTC.

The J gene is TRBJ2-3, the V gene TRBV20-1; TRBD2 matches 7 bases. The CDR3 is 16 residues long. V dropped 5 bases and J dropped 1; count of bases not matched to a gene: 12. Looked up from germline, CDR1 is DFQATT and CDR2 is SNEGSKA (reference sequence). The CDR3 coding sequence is TGCAGTGCTCCTAACGCGGGCGGGAGTGGCACAGATACGCAGTATTTT. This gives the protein CSAPNAGGSGTDTQYF.

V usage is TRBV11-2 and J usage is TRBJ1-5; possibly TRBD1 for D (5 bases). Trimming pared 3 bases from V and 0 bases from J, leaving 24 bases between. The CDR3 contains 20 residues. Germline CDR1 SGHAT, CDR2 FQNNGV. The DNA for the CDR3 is TGTGCCAGCAGCTTGAAGTGGACATCGGTAGCCGGGATTAGCAATCAGCCCCAGCATTTT. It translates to CASSLKWTSVAGISNQPQHF.

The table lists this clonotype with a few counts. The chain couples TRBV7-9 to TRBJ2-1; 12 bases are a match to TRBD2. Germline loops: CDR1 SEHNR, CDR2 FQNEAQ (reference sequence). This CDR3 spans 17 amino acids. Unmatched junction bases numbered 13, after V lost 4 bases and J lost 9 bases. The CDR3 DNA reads TGTGCCAGCAGCTCGCTCATGACTAGCGGGAGACCAACTGAGCAGTTCTTC. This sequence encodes CASSSLMTSGRPTEQFF.

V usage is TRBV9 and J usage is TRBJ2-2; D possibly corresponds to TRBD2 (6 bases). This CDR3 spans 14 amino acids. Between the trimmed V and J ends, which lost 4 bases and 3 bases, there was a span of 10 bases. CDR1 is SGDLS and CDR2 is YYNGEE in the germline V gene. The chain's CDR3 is CASSTSGDTGELFF. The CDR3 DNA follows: TGTGCCAGCAGCACTTCGGGGGACACCGGGGAGCTGTTTTTT.

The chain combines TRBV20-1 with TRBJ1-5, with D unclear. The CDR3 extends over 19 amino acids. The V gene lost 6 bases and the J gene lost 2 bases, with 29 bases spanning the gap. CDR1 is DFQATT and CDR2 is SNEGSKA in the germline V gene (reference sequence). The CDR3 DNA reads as TGCAGTGCCGGGAAGGAGGTCTACAACTCTCACAATGGCAATCAGCCCCAGCATTTT. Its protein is CSAGKEVYNSHNGNQPQHF.

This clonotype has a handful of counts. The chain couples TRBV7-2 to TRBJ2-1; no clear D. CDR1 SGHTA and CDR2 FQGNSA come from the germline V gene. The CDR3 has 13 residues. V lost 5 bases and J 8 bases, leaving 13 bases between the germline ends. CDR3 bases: TGTGCCAGCAGCCAAGCATCAGACGATGAGCAGTTCTTC. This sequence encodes CASSQASDDEQFF.

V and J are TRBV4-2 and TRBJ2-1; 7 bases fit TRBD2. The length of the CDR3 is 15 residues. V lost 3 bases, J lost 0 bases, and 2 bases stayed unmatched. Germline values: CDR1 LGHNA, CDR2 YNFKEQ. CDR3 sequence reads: CASSQAGVSYNEQFF. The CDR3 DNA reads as TGTGCCAGCAGCCAGGCGGGAGTCTCCTACAATGAGCAGTTCTTC.

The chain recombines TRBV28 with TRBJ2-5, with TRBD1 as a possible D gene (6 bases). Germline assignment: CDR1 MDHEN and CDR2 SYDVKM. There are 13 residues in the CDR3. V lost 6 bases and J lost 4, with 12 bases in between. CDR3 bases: TGTGCCAGCAGCCGTACAGGGACAGAGACCCAGTACTTC. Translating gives CASSRTGTETQYF.

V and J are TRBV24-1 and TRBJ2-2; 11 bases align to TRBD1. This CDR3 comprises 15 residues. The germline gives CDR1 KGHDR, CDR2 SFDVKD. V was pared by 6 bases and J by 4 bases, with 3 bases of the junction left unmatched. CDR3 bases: TGTGCCACCAGTTGGGGACAGGGGGGCACCGGGGAGCTGTTTTTT. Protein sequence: CATSWGQGGTGELFF.

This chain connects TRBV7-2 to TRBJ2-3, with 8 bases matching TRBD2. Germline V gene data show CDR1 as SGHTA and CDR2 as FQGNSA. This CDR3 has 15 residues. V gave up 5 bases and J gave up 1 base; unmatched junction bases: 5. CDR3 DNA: TGTGCCAGCAGCCTGAACGGGAGGGGCACAGATACGCAGTATTTT. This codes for CASSLNGRGTDTQYF.

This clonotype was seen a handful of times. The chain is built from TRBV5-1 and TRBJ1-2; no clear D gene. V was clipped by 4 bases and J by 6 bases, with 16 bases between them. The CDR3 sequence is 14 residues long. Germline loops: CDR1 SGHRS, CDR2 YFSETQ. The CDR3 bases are TGCGCCAGCAGCCCCGGCAGGCCTATGAATGGCTACACCTTC. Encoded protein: CASSPGRPMNGYTF.

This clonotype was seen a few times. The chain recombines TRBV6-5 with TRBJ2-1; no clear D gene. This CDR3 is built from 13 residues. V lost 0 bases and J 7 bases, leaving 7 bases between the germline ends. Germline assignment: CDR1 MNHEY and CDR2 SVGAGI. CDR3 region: CASSYSPGNEQFF. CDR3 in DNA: TGTGCCAGCAGTTACTCGCCTGGGAATGAGCAGTTCTTC.

The chain's CDR3 is CSAKGRQETQYF. The CDR3 DNA follows: TGCAGTGCGAAGGGACGTCAAGAGACCCAGTACTTC. The chain uses TRBV20-1 and TRBJ2-5; the D call may be TRBD1 or TRBD2 (5 bases each). The germline V and J ends were trimmed by 6 bases and 2 bases, with 10 bases remaining between them. CDR3 length equals 12 residues. Germline CDR1 is DFQATT and CDR2 is SNEGSKA (reference sequence).

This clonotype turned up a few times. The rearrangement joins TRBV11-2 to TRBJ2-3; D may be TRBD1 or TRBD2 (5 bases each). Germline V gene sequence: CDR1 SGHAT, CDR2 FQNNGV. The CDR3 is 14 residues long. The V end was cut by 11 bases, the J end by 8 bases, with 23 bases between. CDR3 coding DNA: TGTGCCGGGGCTTTTGGGGGAGTTGCCGGTACGCAGTATTTT. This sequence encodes CAGAFGGVAGTQYF.

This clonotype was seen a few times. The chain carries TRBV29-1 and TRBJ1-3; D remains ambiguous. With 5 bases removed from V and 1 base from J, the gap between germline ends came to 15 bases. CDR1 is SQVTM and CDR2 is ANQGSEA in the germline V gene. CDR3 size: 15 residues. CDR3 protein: CSVYLMEMSGNTIYF. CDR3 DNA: TGCAGCGTTTACCTCATGGAGATGTCTGGAAACACCATATATTTT.

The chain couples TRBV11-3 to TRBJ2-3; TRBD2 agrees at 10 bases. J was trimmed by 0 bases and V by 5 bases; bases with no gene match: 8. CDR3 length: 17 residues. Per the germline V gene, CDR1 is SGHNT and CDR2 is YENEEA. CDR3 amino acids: CASSPTSGSSSTDTQYF. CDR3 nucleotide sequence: TGTGCCAGCAGCCCGACTAGCGGGTCCTCTAGCACAGATACGCAGTATTTT. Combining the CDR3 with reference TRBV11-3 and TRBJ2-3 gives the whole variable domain EAGVVQSPRYKIIEKKQPVAFWCNPISGHNTLYWYLQNLGQGPELLIRYENEEAVDDSQLPKDRFSAERLKGVDSTLKIQPAELGDSAVYLCASSPTSGSSSTDTQYFGPGTRLTVL.

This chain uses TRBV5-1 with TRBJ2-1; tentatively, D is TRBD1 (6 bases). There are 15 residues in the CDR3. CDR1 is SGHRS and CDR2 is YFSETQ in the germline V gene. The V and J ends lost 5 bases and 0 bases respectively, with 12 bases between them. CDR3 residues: CASRRTESSYNEQFF. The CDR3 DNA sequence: TGCGCCAGCAGGAGGACAGAGAGCTCCTACAATGAGCAGTTCTTC.

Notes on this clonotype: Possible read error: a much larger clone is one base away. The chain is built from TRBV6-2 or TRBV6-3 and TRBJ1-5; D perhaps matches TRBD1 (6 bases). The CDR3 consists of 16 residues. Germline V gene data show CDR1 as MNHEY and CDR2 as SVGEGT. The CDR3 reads CASSEQGRGGNQPKHF. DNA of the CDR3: TGTGCCAGCAGTGAACAGGGTAGGGGCGGGAATCAGCCCAAGCATTTT.

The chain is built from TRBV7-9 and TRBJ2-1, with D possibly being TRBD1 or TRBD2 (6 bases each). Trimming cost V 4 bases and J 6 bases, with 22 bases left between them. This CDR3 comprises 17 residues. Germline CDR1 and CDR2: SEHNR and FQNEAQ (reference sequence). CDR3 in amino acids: CASSSAVGGRMSNEQFF. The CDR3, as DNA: TGTGCCAGCAGCTCCGCCGTTGGGGGGCGGATGAGCAATGAGCAGTTCTTC.

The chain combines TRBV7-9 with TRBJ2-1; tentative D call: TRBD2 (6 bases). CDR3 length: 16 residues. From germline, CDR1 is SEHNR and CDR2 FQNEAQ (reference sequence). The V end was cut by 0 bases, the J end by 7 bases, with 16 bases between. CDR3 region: CASSLAGGVGRNEQFF. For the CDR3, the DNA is TGTGCCAGCAGCTTAGCAGGAGGTGTGGGGAGGAATGAGCAGTTCTTC.